Listed below are T cell receptor beta chains from one sample, sequenced in a study of blood T cell repertoires in COVID-19. Clones were read by immunoSEQ multiplex PCR, and TCRdb kept only the in-frame ones, dropping some. Of 120,000 to 150,000 clones listed, approximately 82% are singletons. The sequenced sample was peripheral blood. All receptors derive from a human donor in a cohort sampled during active COVID-19. Each CDR3 is given with its conserved first and last residue. D genes are given only for firm matches. Expanded clones are given a class, and other clones once, few, many or no size at all.

TRBV19	-	few	TRBJ1-5	CASSAQKNQPQHF	TGTGCCAGTAGCGCACAAAAGAATCAGCCCCAGCATTTT
TRBV5-1	-	-	TRBJ1-6	CASSQIGNSPLHF	TGCGCCAGCAGCCAAATTGGCAATTCACCCCTCCACTTT
TRBV5-1	TRBD2	-	TRBJ2-5	CASSSNSLAGAETQYF	TGCGCCAGCAGCTCTAATTCTCTAGCGGGAGCGGAGACCCAGTACTTC
TRBV28	TRBD2	-	TRBJ2-2	CASSPLAVSGRPYTGELFF	TGTGCCAGCAGTCCCCTTGCGGTTAGCGGGAGGCCATACACCGGGGAGCTGTTTTTT
TRBV7-2	-	once	TRBJ2-2	CASSPGVYMGTGELFF	TGTGCCAGCAGCCCGGGAGTATATATGGGCACCGGGGAGCTGTTTTTT
TRBV5-4	-	once	TRBJ2-7	CASSARQGLFYEQYF	TGTGCCAGCAGCGCTCGTCAGGGTTTATTCTACGAGCAGTACTTC
TRBV2	-	-	TRBJ1-2	CASSEQGNHGYTF	TGTGCCAGCAGTGAGCAGGGTAATCACGGCTACACCTTC
TRBV27	TRBD1	once	TRBJ1-2	CASSSPRTGELRNGYTF	TGTGCCAGCAGCTCCCCACGCACAGGGGAGTTACGGAATGGCTACACCTTC
TRBV4-2	TRBD2	-	TRBJ2-3	CASYVAGERGGRGTDTQYF	TGTGCCAGCTACGTGGCGGGTGAGAGAGGCGGGAGAGGGACAGATACGCAGTATTTT
TRBV11-2	TRBD1	-	TRBJ1-6	CASSLVGTDSPLHF	TGTGCCAGCAGCTTAGTGGGGACAGATTCACCCCTCCACTTT